Following are 17 T cell receptor beta chains from one sample sequenced in a study of T cells after yellow fever vaccination. TCRdb re-called the 5' RACE reads with MiXCR, one entry per CDR3 protein. The profile shows 200,000 to 300,000 distinct CDR3 sequences, roughly 13% of them singletons. The material was CD4+ T cells sorted from PBMCs, obtained 45 days after the yellow fever booster vaccination. The receptors shown here come from a man aged 25-45 years who received the YFV17D yellow fever vaccine.

This clonotype was observed a handful of times. The rearrangement joins TRBV15 to TRBJ2-1; TRBD2 matches at 7 bases. V dropped 3 bases and J dropped 4; count of bases not matched to a gene: 9. Germline-derived CDR1 and CDR2 are LNHNV and YYDKDF (reference sequence). CDR3 length: 16 residues. The CDR3 sequence: CATSRTLAENYNEQFF. Written as DNA, the CDR3 is TGTGCCACCAGCAGGACCCTAGCGGAGAATTACAATGAGCAGTTCTTC.

This clonotype has just a few counts. This sequence joins TRBV29-1 and TRBJ2-1, with TRBD1 identical over 7 bases. This CDR3 spans 15 amino acids. Germline V gene data show CDR1 as SQVTM and CDR2 as ANQGSEA. The J segment lost 6 bases and the V segment lost 3 bases, leaving 11 bases of the junction unmatched. Here the CDR3 reads CSVDLPGQPFNEQFF. The CDR3 DNA sequence: TGCAGCGTTGATCTCCCGGGACAGCCTTTCAATGAGCAGTTCTTC.

This sequence joins TRBV6-2 or TRBV6-3 and TRBJ2-3, with no clear D. Deletions cut 6 bases from V and 4 bases from J, with 14 bases between. Germline values: CDR1 MNHEY, CDR2 SVGEGT. The CDR3 extends over 14 amino acids. The CDR3 DNA reads TGTGCCAGCAGCAATGGAGCTTTTCCAGATACGCAGTATTTT. This codes for CASSNGAFPDTQYF.

In regard to this clonotype: Germline is not matched at one junction end, which may reflect a read error. The genes are TRBV2 and TRBJ2-7; D unclear. Germline V lookup: CDR1 SNHLY, CDR2 FYNNEI. This CDR3 is built from 14 residues. The CDR3 protein is CASSGGRASYEKYF. The CDR3 DNA follows: TGTGCCAGCAGTGGAGGACGGGCCTCCTACGAGAAGTACTTC.

This chain links TRBV7-6 with TRBJ2-5; D ambiguous. The CDR3 has 12 residues. Germline loops: CDR1 SGHVS, CDR2 FNYEAQ. The ends were cut back, 3 bases at V and 5 bases at J, with 7 bases in the middle. CDR3 in DNA: TGTGCCAGCAGCTTCTCGAGTGAGACCCAGTACTTC. Its translation: CASSFSSETQYF.

This clonotype was observed a handful of times. The rearrangement joins TRBV12-3 or TRBV12-4 to TRBJ2-7; D is possibly TRBD1 or TRBD2 (5 bases each). Trimming shortened V by 7 bases and J by 3 bases, and 16 bases separated the two germline ends. This CDR3 has 14 amino acids. CDR3 in DNA: TGTGCCAGCACCATTGAAGGGGAGCTCTACGAGCAGTACTTC. Its translation: CASTIEGELYEQYF.

The V call is TRBV11-2, the J call TRBJ2-3, with D possibly being TRBD2 (5 bases). Trimming cost V 10 bases and J 3 bases, with 14 bases left between them. There are 13 residues in the CDR3. Germline loops: CDR1 SGHAT, CDR2 FQNNGV. This chain's CDR3 is CATRRGSTDTQYF. The CDR3 coding sequence is TGTGCCACCCGGAGAGGGTCGACAGATACGCAGTATTTT.

In this sample, this clonotype turned up a few times. V is TRBV5-1 and J is TRBJ2-7; no clear D gene. With 4 bases removed from V and 6 bases from J, the gap between germline ends came to 11 bases. The CDR3 spans 12 residues. From germline, CDR1 is SGHRS and CDR2 YFSETQ. Here the CDR3 reads CASSASQGEQYF. CDR3 sequence (DNA): TGCGCCAGCAGCGCCTCCCAAGGCGAGCAGTACTTC.

The J gene is TRBJ2-1, the V gene TRBV19, with unresolved D. Germline CDR1 and CDR2: LNHDA and SQIVND (reference sequence). Between the trimmed V and J ends, which lost 1 base and 8 bases, there was a span of 15 bases. The CDR3 is made up of 15 amino acids. The CDR3 region has the DNA TGTGCCAGTAGTATAGGTGGGATGTCCGTCGATGAGCAGTTCTTC. It codes for CASSIGGMSVDEQFF.

This clonotype was seen more than once but under ten times. The chain links TRBV10-2 to TRBJ2-7; TRBD2 agrees at 9 bases. Trimming cost V 9 bases and J 3 bases; bases outside gene matches: 6. The germline gives CDR1 WSHSY, CDR2 SAAADI. There are 13 residues in the CDR3. CDR3 sequence (DNA): TGCGCCAGTTTACGTAGCGGGAGCTACGAGCAGTACTTC. Translated, it gives CASLRSGSYEQYF.

This clonotype has only a few counts. The V call is TRBV20-1, the J call TRBJ1-5; no clear D. Germline CDR1 and CDR2: DFQATT and SNEGSKA (reference sequence). The CDR3 extends over 14 amino acids. V lost 1 base and J 4 bases, leaving 11 bases between the germline ends. The DNA for the CDR3 is TGCAGTGCTAGAGCGTCGACTGCAAATCAGCCCCAGCATTTT. It encodes CSARASTANQPQHF.

V gene TRBV9 combines with J gene TRBJ2-5, with 9 bases identical to TRBD2. V lost 4 bases, J lost 4 bases, and 8 bases stayed unmatched. The CDR3 has 15 amino acids. Germline values: CDR1 SGDLS, CDR2 YYNGEE. CDR3 amino acids: CASSLTAGGIETQYF. As DNA, the CDR3 is TGTGCCAGCAGCCTCACAGCGGGAGGAATAGAGACCCAGTACTTC.

This clonotype came up a few times. The rearrangement links TRBV12-3 or TRBV12-4 to TRBJ2-1; D is possibly TRBD2 (6 bases). CDR3 length: 14 residues. The DNA for the CDR3 is TGTGCTGGGAGGATAAGATCCTCCTACAATGAGCAGTTCTTC. It codes for CAGRIRSSYNEQFF.

This clonotype showed up just once. The rearrangement links TRBV21-1 to TRBJ1-4; TRBD1 was called by the table and not checked on the DNA. TRBV21-1 is shown as a pseudogene. CDR3 size: 20 residues. For the CDR3, the DNA is TGTGCCAGCAGCGGACCGAGGGACAAGGGGGGGTCAACAACTAATGAAAAACTGTTTTTT. Its translation is CASSGPRDKGGSTTNEKLFF.

The chain combines TRBV28 with TRBJ2-7, with 9 bases fitting TRBD1. Germline V gene sequence: CDR1 MDHEN, CDR2 SYDVKM. The CDR3 sequence is 15 residues long. The ends lost 2 bases at V and 5 bases at J; junction bases unmatched: 7. The CDR3 DNA is TGTGCCAGCAGTTTAGGGGGACAGGGTAAAAACGAGCAGTACTTC. Protein sequence: CASSLGGQGKNEQYF.

This clonotype was seen a handful of times. The CDR3 reads CSAPNPQGSLGGRTDTQYF. The DNA of the CDR3 is TGCAGTGCCCCGAACCCGCAGGGCTCGCTAGGAGGGCGAACAGATACGCAGTATTTT. The chain uses TRBV20-1 and TRBJ2-3; possible D gene TRBD2, 6 bases. Germline V gene data show CDR1 as DFQATT and CDR2 as SNEGSKA (reference sequence). Trimming left V 6 bases short and J 3 bases short, with 31 bases between. CDR3 size: 19 residues.

This chain joins TRBV5-1 and TRBJ2-3; D gene uncertain. Germline CDR1 reads SGHRS; CDR2 reads YFSETQ. V was cut by 1 base and J by 2 bases, with 14 bases left in between. This CDR3 is built from 16 residues. The CDR3 is CASSLSIAGSTDTQYF. In DNA, the CDR3 is TGCGCCAGCAGCTTGAGTATTGCAGGTTCCACAGATACGCAGTATTTT.